These 13 T cell receptor beta chains were all obtained from the same sample, sequenced in a study of control samples from healthy donors and cancer patients. Measured with immunoSEQ multiplex PCR; TCRdb has only the in-frame clones, and not every one. The table has 100,000 or so clones, roughly 92% seen once. What was sequenced was blood. These receptors were collected from a woman aged 25 to 45 in good health.

This clone occurred once. The chain is built from TRBV4-2 and TRBJ2-1, with D hard to call. The V end lost 0 bases, the J end lost 4 bases, and 1 base lay between the germline ends. Germline CDR1 LGHNA, CDR2 YNFKEQ. CDR3 length: 12 amino acids. In DNA, the CDR3 is TGTGCCAGCAGCCAAGATTACAATGAGCAGTTCTTC. Translated: CASSQDYNEQFF.

This rearrangement joins TRBV25-1 to TRBJ2-6, with 9 bases lining up with TRBD2. The junction had 0 bases not matched to a gene; V was cut back by 4 bases and J by 2 bases. The CDR3 has 15 amino acids. CDR1 is MGHDK and CDR2 is SYGVNS in the germline V gene. DNA of the CDR3: TGTGCCAGCAGTGGCGGGGGGGCTGGGGCCAACGTCCTGACTTTC. Protein sequence: CASSGGGAGANVLTF.

In its sample, this clone was seen once. The chain is built from TRBV20-1 and TRBJ2-6, with a weak D call TRBD1 (5 bases). CDR1 and CDR2 from the germline V gene are DFQATT and SNEGSKA (reference sequence). Trimming pared 3 bases from V and 0 bases from J, leaving 6 bases between. The CDR3 consists of 14 residues. The chain's CDR3 is CSASQGSGANVLTF. For the CDR3, the DNA is TGCAGTGCTAGTCAGGGCTCTGGGGCCAACGTCCTGACTTTC.

The chain carries TRBV9 and TRBJ1-2; 8 bases are shared with TRBD1. Germline CDR1 reads SGDLS; CDR2 reads YYNGEE. There are 14 residues in the CDR3. Losses at the gene ends were 3 bases for V and 5 bases for J; bases not matched to a gene: 6. Here the CDR3 reads CASSAMDRAYGYTF. CDR3 nucleotides: TGTGCCAGCAGCGCCATGGACAGGGCGTATGGCTACACCTTC.

V usage is TRBV6-1 and J usage is TRBJ1-2; no firm D call. CDR3 length: 14 amino acids. CDR1 is MNHNS and CDR2 is SASEGT in the germline V gene. V lost 1 base and J 4 bases, leaving 10 bases between the germline ends. The CDR3 here is CASSEVNRFYGYTF. CDR3 nucleotides: TGTGCCAGCAGTGAAGTGAACAGATTCTATGGCTACACCTTC.

This sequence joins TRBV5-1 and TRBJ2-7; no reliable D call. Trimming took off 0 bases at V and 3 bases at J, with 10 bases between the two ends. The CDR3 runs to 14 residues. CDR1 is SGHRS and CDR2 is YFSETQ in the germline V gene. As DNA, the CDR3 is TGCGCCAGCAGCTTGGGAGGCAGACTCTACGAGCAGTACTTC. Its translation: CASSLGGRLYEQYF.

This chain connects TRBV6-5 to TRBJ1-5; D is undetermined. The CDR3 is made up of 16 amino acids. The germline V and J ends were trimmed by 2 bases and 3 bases, with 14 bases remaining between them. Germline CDR1 and CDR2: MNHEY and SVGAGI. The CDR3 reads CASSYVENYFNQPQHF. The CDR3 DNA follows: TGTGCCAGCAGTTACGTGGAGAATTACTTCAATCAGCCCCAGCATTTT.

This clone was observed a single time. V is TRBV28 and J is TRBJ1-3; TRBD1 matches at 12 bases. CDR3 size: 19 residues. Germline V CDR1 and CDR2: MDHEN, SYDVKM. Losses at the gene ends were 3 bases for V and 1 base for J; bases not matched to a gene: 10. CDR3 sequence: CASSFWGQGAPGSGNTIYF. The CDR3 coding sequence is TGTGCCAGCAGTTTCTGGGGACAGGGGGCCCCTGGGTCTGGAAACACCATATATTTT.

The chain uses TRBV19 and TRBJ1-5, with D hard to call. Germline CDR1 LNHDA, CDR2 SQIVND (reference sequence). Trimming pared 4 bases from V and 7 bases from J, leaving 11 bases between. The CDR3 runs to 13 residues. The chain's CDR3 is CASSTRENQPQHF. CDR3 DNA sequence: TGTGCCAGTAGTACCCGGGAGAACCAGCCCCAGCATTTT.

In this sample, this clone turned up a few times. The gene calls are TRBV7-2 and TRBJ2-7; a possible D gene is TRBD2 (5 bases). Germline values: CDR1 SGHTA, CDR2 FQGNSA. Trimming removed 1 base from V and 3 bases from J, with 13 bases in between. This CDR3 has 15 residues. In DNA form, the CDR3 reads TGTGCCAGCAGCTTAGAGGTCCAGCGGAGCTACGAGCAGTACTTC. Translation: CASSLEVQRSYEQYF.

V and J are TRBV27 and TRBJ2-7; no clear D. From germline, CDR1 is MNHEY and CDR2 SMNVEV (reference sequence). This CDR3 is built from 12 residues. Trimming cost V 5 bases and J 6 bases, with 11 bases left between them. CDR3 loop: CASSPVTREQYF. The CDR3 nucleotides read TGTGCCAGCAGTCCCGTGACGCGCGAGCAGTACTTC.

The rearrangement joins TRBV11-2 to TRBJ1-5; D is unresolved. CDR3 length equals 14 residues. CDR1 and CDR2 (germline): SGHAT, FQNNGV. Deletions cut 1 base from V and 3 bases from J, with 7 bases between. As DNA, the CDR3 is TGTGCCAGCAGCTTAGGAGGGTCCAATCAGCCCCAGCATTTT. Translation: CASSLGGSNQPQHF.

V gene TRBV11-3 combines with J gene TRBJ2-2; D might be TRBD2 (6 bases). This CDR3 is built from 14 residues. Germline V lookup: CDR1 SGHNT, CDR2 YENEEA. Trimming pared 4 bases from V and 7 bases from J, leaving 13 bases between. CDR3 in DNA: TGTGCCAGCAGCTGGCCGGGAGCGGGCGGGGAGCTGTTTTTT. This translates into CASSWPGAGGELFF.